This T cell receptor (beta chain) is drawn from a study of identical twins. TCRdb ran MiXCR on the 5' RACE reads and lists one entry per CDR3 protein. The table includes about 390,000 distinct CDR3 sequences, about 9% detected once. Germline CDR1 and CDR2: DFQATT and SNEGSKA (reference sequence). After removal of 4 bases from V and 6 bases from J, the junction contained 2 bases not matched to a gene. This CDR3 region has 13 residues. The J gene is TRBJ2-1, the V gene TRBV20-1; 11 bases are a match to TRBD2. The sequence was obtained from a woman aged 45 to 65 in good health. Specimen: naive T cells sorted from blood. The CDR3 is CSAISGRANEQFF. The CDR3, as DNA: TGCAGTGCTATTAGCGGGAGGGCCAATGAGCAGTTCTTC.